This T cell receptor beta chain is drawn from a study of CD8+ T cells in alopecia areata. On the study more broadly: Female C3H/HeJ mice aged roughly 6-11 weeks received skin from approximately 6-12-month-old C3H/HeJ donors with spontaneous alopecia.

V was trimmed by 3 bases and J by 0 bases, leaving 9 bases between them. CDR1 and CDR2 (germline): FNHDT, SITEND (reference sequence). This CDR3 has 14 residues. Findings of the study overall: It was lesional scalp, especially alopecia totalis/universalis, that showed higher clonality than normal scalp.

Markers including CD4, CD8alpha, NKG2D and NKG2ACE guided sorting of pooled cutaneous lymph node cells. Regarding this clone: Its antigen is unknown. The gene symbols are mouse symbols. The read ends 4 residues before the CDR3 terminus; that terminus is restored from the germline J gene. The same CDR3 also results from other DNA sequences found in this sample.

Isolated RNA was reverse transcribed into cDNA used as the sequencing template. Measured with immunoSEQ multiplex PCR; TCRdb has only the in-frame clones, and not every one. This sample has over 1,500 clones, each found more than once. The chain employs TRBV19 and TRBJ1-2, with D tentatively TRBD1 (6 bases). Specimen: CD8+ T cells sorted from a lymph node. The sequence derives from a C3H/HeJ mouse with alopecia areata. For this mouse line, the MHC haplotype is H2-k. CDR3 amino acids: CASSRDNANSDYTF. The CDR3 bases that were read are TGTGCCAGCAGTAGGGACAATGCAAACTCC. The full variable domain, completed using reference TRBV19 and TRBJ1-2, is GGIITQTPKFLIGQEGQKLTLKCQQNFNHDTMYWYRQDSGKGLRLIYYSITENDLQKGDLSEGYDASREKKSSFSLTVTSAQKNEMAVFLCASSRDNANSDYTFGSGTRLLVI.